The rows below give T cell receptor beta chains drawn from one sample of a study of T cell changes during pregnancy in multiple sclerosis. Sequenced by immunoSEQ multiplex PCR; TCRdb stores in-frame clones only, minus some. The sample lists more than 15,000 clones, 65% to 90% occurring once. The sequencing here drew on CD8+ T cells from peripheral blood mononuclear cells, taken after pregnancy. The receptors shown here come from a female donor in good health, enrolled as a control in a pregnancy study. Both conserved end residues are part of each CDR3. Each record gives: V gene, D gene, J gene, clone size, CDR3 DNA, CDR3 protein. A D gene is named only where the DNA matches it firmly. Expanded clones are given a class, and other clones once, few, many or no size at all.

TRBV4-1	TRBD2	TRBJ2-1	.	TGCGCCAGCAGCCAAGGGGGGGGCGGGGGGTGGAATGAGCAGTTCTTC	CASSQGGGGGWNEQFF
TRBV6-1	TRBD2	TRBJ2-7	.	TGTGCCAGCAGTGAAGAGACTAGCGGCTCCTACGAGCAGTACTTC	CASSEETSGSYEQYF
TRBV6-4	TRBD2	TRBJ2-1	.	TGTGCCAGCAGTGAGGGGACTAGCGGACACAATGAGCAGTTCTTC	CASSEGTSGHNEQFF
TRBV6-4	TRBD1	TRBJ2-2	.	TGTGCCAGCAGTGAGGGACAGACCGGGGAGCTGTTTTTT	CASSEGQTGELFF
TRBV6-1	TRBD1	TRBJ1-6	few	TGTGCCAGCAGTAACGGACAGGAAAATTCACCCCTCCACTTT	CASSNGQENSPLHF
TRBV9	TRBD2	TRBJ2-7	.	TGTGCCAGCAGCGCGACTCGACTAGCAGTCCACGAGCAGTACTTC	CASSATRLAVHEQYF
TRBV6-1	.	TRBJ2-3	.	TGTGCCAGCACCGCAGGAGGGGGGGCCCCAGATACGCAGTATTTT	CASTAGGGAPDTQYF
TRBV29-1	.	TRBJ2-5	.	TGCAGCGTCAACAGCCGCCAGGAGACCCAGTACTTC	CSVNSRQETQYF
TRBV6-4	TRBD2	TRBJ2-2	few	TGTGCCAGCAGTGACTTGACTAGCGGGGGCCCCGGGGAGCTGTTTTTT	CASSDLTSGGPGELFF
TRBV10-3	TRBD1	TRBJ1-1	.	TGTGCCATCAGTGGGGGACAGGGGGCTGAATACACTGAAGCTTTCTTT	CAISGGQGAEYTEAFF
TRBV4-2	TRBD1	TRBJ2-7	.	TGTGCCAGCAGCCAAGATGGCGGAGACAGGGCCTACGAGCAGTACTTC	CASSQDGGDRAYEQYF
TRBV13	TRBD1	TRBJ2-7	.	TGTGCCAGCGGGGACAGGGGGAAATACGAGCAGTACTTC	CASGDRGKYEQYF
TRBV4-3	TRBD2	TRBJ2-7	.	TGCGCCAGCAGCCAAGATTGGCGGGGGGACTACGAGCAGTACTTC	CASSQDWRGDYEQYF
TRBV11-2	TRBD1	TRBJ1-1	.	TGTGCCAGCAGCGGGCAGGGGGCGGAAGCTGAAGCTTTCTTT	CASSGQGAEAEAFF
TRBV6-1	TRBD2	TRBJ2-7	.	TGTGCCAGCAGTGACTCAGCGGGGGCTTACGAGCAGTACTTC	CASSDSAGAYEQYF
TRBV2	TRBD1	TRBJ2-5	.	TGTGCCAGCAGGGACAGGGCCCTATCGTCGACCCAGTACTTC	CASRDRALSSTQYF
TRBV30	TRBD1	TRBJ2-1	.	TGTGCCTGGAGTCGTGGACAGGGTGCAAATGAGCAGTTCTTC	CAWSRGQGANEQFF
TRBV25-1	.	TRBJ1-4	.	TGTGCCAGCAGTTTCTCGCGTTCGACACTCGGTGAAAAACTGTTTTTT	CASSFSRSTLGEKLFF
TRBV10-3	.	TRBJ1-3	.	TGTGCCATCAACATGGACTCCTTAAACACCATATATTTT	CAINMDSLNTIYF
TRBV19	TRBD1	TRBJ1-6	.	TGTGCCAGTAGTATGTCAACAGGGGTAGGAAGTTCACCCCTCCACTTT	CASSMSTGVGSSPLHF
TRBV9	TRBD1	TRBJ2-6	.	TGTGCCAGCAGCGTAGCCACCGGGACAGGAGTCTCTGGGGCCAACGTCCTGACTTTC	CASSVATGTGVSGANVLTF
TRBV27	.	TRBJ2-1	.	TGTGCCAGCAGTCTACAGGGGAGGTGCAATGAGCAGTTCTTC	CASSLQGRCNEQFF
TRBV15	.	TRBJ1-5	.	TGTGCCACCAGCAGAGATGGAGGGGAAACCCAGCCCCAGCATTTT	CATSRDGGETQPQHF
TRBV10-3	TRBD2	TRBJ2-3	.	TGTGCCATCAGTGACTTGGCGGGAGGAGGAACAGATACGCAGTATTTT	CAISDLAGGGTDTQYF
TRBV27	TRBD2	TRBJ2-1	.	TGTGCCAGCAGTCCGGGACTAGCGGGAGTACGTGAGCAGTTCTTC	CASSPGLAGVREQFF
TRBV4-3	TRBD1	TRBJ1-2	.	TGCGCCAGCAGCCAAGACGGGGACAGGGTCTATGGCTACACCTTC	CASSQDGDRVYGYTF
TRBV7-2	TRBD1	TRBJ2-7	.	TGTGCCAGCAGCTTGGGACAGGGGGGATACGAGCAGTACTTC	CASSLGQGGYEQYF
TRBV6-5	.	TRBJ1-6	.	TGTGCCAGTGACCCGGCGGCGGGCTATAATTCACCCCTCCACTTT	CASDPAAGYNSPLHF
TRBV30	.	TRBJ2-1	.	TGTGCCTGGAGTGGAGGTAGCGGATACAATGAGCAGTTCTTC	CAWSGGSGYNEQFF
TRBV5-1	TRBD2	TRBJ2-5	.	TGCGCCAGCAGCTTGGACGGGGGGGCCCGGGAGACCCAGTACTTC	CASSLDGGARETQYF
TRBV4-3	TRBD1	TRBJ2-7	.	TGCGCCAGCAGCCAAGATGGGACAGGGGAAGAGCAGTACTTC	CASSQDGTGEEQYF
TRBV28	TRBD1	TRBJ2-7	once	TGTGCCAGCAGTAAAACAGGGGATAACTTTTACGAGCAGTACTTC	CASSKTGDNFYEQYF
TRBV6-1	.	TRBJ1-5	.	TGTGCCAGCGGCTCGGTGGGGCAGGGTCATCAGCCCCAGCATTTT	CASGSVGQGHQPQHF
TRBV27	TRBD2	TRBJ2-3	once	TGTGCCAGCAGTTTACTAGGGACTAGCGGAAGAACTAGCACAGATACGCAGTATTTT	CASSLLGTSGRTSTDTQYF
TRBV27	.	TRBJ1-6	.	TGTGCCAGCAGCCTTACAGGGCCCTATAATTCACCCCTCCACTTT	CASSLTGPYNSPLHF
TRBV15	TRBD2	TRBJ2-1	.	TGTGCCACCAGCAGAGAGGTGGGGACTAAGGCGAACAATGAGCAGTTCTTC	CATSREVGTKANNEQFF
TRBV6-7	.	TRBJ2-7	.	TGTGCCAGCAGTTACCAAATAAAACGAGCCTACGAGCAGTACTTC	CASSYQIKRAYEQYF
TRBV18	.	TRBJ2-2	once	TGTGCCAGCTCACCACCGATGGCAGGGGTAAACACCGGGGAGCTGTTTTTT	CASSPPMAGVNTGELFF
TRBV27	.	TRBJ2-2	.	TGTGCCAGCGGACTAAACACCGGGGAGCTGTTTTTT	CASGLNTGELFF
TRBV29-1	.	TRBJ1-2	.	TGCAGCGTTGCGTCGGGCTACACCTTC	CSVASGYTF
TRBV9	.	TRBJ1-6	.	TGTGCCAGCAGCGTAGGTCCCGGCTATAATTCACCCCTCCACTTT	CASSVGPGYNSPLHF
TRBV28	TRBD2	TRBJ2-7	.	TGTGCCAGCAGTTTTAGGCTAGCGGGAGGCTCCTACGAGCAGTACTTC	CASSFRLAGGSYEQYF